This passage covers 25 T cell receptor beta chains from one sample sequenced in a study of HIV-infected patients and healthy controls. Antiretroviral therapy had run roughly three months, about 14 weeks, before follow-up blood collection. The repertoire came from unfractionated whole blood and reflected all unsorted peripheral T cells. cDNA was made from 500 ng RNA using alpha and beta constant primers. Separate chain-specific third strand synthesis with multiplexing indices produced the alpha and beta libraries. MiXCR, run by TCRdb on the 5' RACE reads, gives a single entry per CDR3 protein. Seen here are 2,000 to 2,500 distinct CDR3 sequences, approximately 15% observed once, and the top ten hold under 25%. The sample in question was blood, obtained during antiretroviral therapy. These TCRs come from an adult with HIV infection.

This clonotype qualifies as medium-sized (0.01 to 0.1%). The chain has TRBV24-1 and TRBJ1-5; TRBD1 agrees at 7 bases. CDR3 size: 14 residues. Trimming took 6 bases from V and 8 from J; bases not matched to a gene: 9. Germline V gives CDR1 KGHDR, CDR2 SFDVKD. The CDR3, as DNA: TGTGCCACCAGTCCCGGACAGGAAGGAAAGCCCCAGCATTTT. This sequence encodes CATSPGQEGKPQHF.

This clonotype is termed medium-sized. V usage is TRBV11-1 and J usage is TRBJ2-3, with 7 positions matching TRBD2. Germline CDR1 and CDR2: SGHAT and FQDESV (reference sequence). Losses at the gene ends were 3 bases for V and 2 bases for J; bases not matched to a gene: 2. The CDR3 is made up of 14 amino acids. For the CDR3, the DNA is TGTGCCAGCAGCTTGGGACTAATCACAGATACGCAGTATTTT. Translating it yields CASSLGLITDTQYF.

Relative to its sample, this clonotype is medium-sized. The chain carries TRBV6-6 and TRBJ1-3; tentatively, D is TRBD1 (6 bases). The length of the CDR3 is 15 residues. The germline V gene has CDR1 MNHNY and CDR2 SVGAGI (reference sequence). Trimming shortened V by 4 bases and J by 2 bases, and 12 bases separated the two germline ends. CDR3 loop: CASSSHRDTGNTIYF. DNA of the CDR3: TGTGCCAGCAGTTCACACAGGGATACTGGAAACACCATATATTTT.

V usage is TRBV29-1 and J usage is TRBJ1-3; D unresolved. CDR1 SQVTM and CDR2 ANQGSEA come from the germline V gene. This CDR3 has 12 residues. V was cut by 6 bases and J by 11 bases, with 17 bases left in between. CDR3 sequence reads: CSVIADGGSIYF. The DNA for the CDR3 is TGCAGCGTCATTGCGGACGGCGGATCCATATATTTT.

Relative to its sample, this clonotype is medium-sized. V and J are TRBV4-2 and TRBJ2-3, with TRBD2 matching over 9 bases. The J segment lost 6 bases and the V segment lost 5 bases, leaving 9 bases of the junction unmatched. This CDR3 spans 15 amino acids. Germline V gene lookup returns CDR1 LGHNA and CDR2 YNFKEQ. The chain's CDR3 is CASSETSGGPDTQYF. The CDR3, as DNA: TGTGCCAGCAGCGAAACAAGCGGGGGGCCCGATACGCAGTATTTT.

This clonotype is termed medium-sized. The V and J genes are TRBV29-1 and TRBJ1-1; 7 bases align to TRBD1. Germline-derived CDR1 and CDR2 are SQVTM and ANQGSEA. With V trimmed by 6 bases and J by 5 bases, 12 bases remained unmatched. The CDR3 is made up of 14 amino acids. The CDR3 DNA is TGCAGCGTGCCAGGACAGGAGGTGTGGACTGAAGCTTTCTTT. Translating it yields CSVPGQEVWTEAFF. Based on the CDR3 plus reference TRBV29-1 and TRBJ1-1, the full variable domain is SAVISQKPSRDICQRGTSLTIQCQVDSQVTMMFWYRQQPGQSLTLIATANQGSEATYESGFVIDKFPISRPNLTFSTLTVSNMSPEDSSIYLCSVPGQEVWTEAFFGQGTRLTVV.

Of note for this clonotype: Being one base from a much bigger clone, this may be a read error. This chain joins TRBV27 and TRBJ1-2; D is unresolved. The CDR3 runs 14 residues. The V gene lost 3 bases and the J gene lost 5 bases, with 13 bases spanning the gap. The germline V gene has CDR1 MNHEY and CDR2 SMNVEV (reference sequence). CDR3 sequence reads: CASSLLLGGYGYTF. CDR3 nucleotides: TGTGCCAGCAGTTTGCTGTTAGGTGGTTATGGCTACACCTTC.

The chain couples TRBV12-3 or TRBV12-4 to TRBJ2-7, with D maybe TRBD2 (6 bases). The CDR3 length is 15 residues. Deletions cut 3 bases from V and 3 bases from J, with 15 bases between. The CDR3 spells CASSFGGARVYEQYF. CDR3 bases: TGTGCCAGCAGTTTTGGCGGGGCCAGGGTCTACGAGCAGTACTTC.

The chain recombines TRBV7-6 with TRBJ1-2; D is unclear. The CDR3 sequence is 15 residues long. V was clipped by 4 bases and J by 8 bases, with 20 bases between them. From germline, CDR1 is SGHVS and CDR2 FNYEAQ. CDR3 in DNA: TGTGCCAGCAGCTACAGCGCTGTGGGCGTCCTGGGCTACACCTTC. It translates to CASSYSAVGVLGYTF.

By share, this clonotype counts as medium-sized. The chain uses TRBV7-2 and TRBJ1-5; D is uncertain. The CDR3 has 15 amino acids. In germline, CDR1 is SGHTA, CDR2 FQGNSA. The ends were cut back, 1 base at V and 2 bases at J, with 9 bases in the middle. CDR3 sequence (DNA): TGTGCCAGCAGCTTAGTCGTTAGGGGCAATCAGCCCCAGCATTTT. Its protein product is CASSLVVRGNQPQHF.

By share, this clonotype ranks as medium-sized. The rearrangement links TRBV13 to TRBJ2-1; D remains unclear. Between the trimmed V and J ends, which lost 0 bases and 7 bases, there was a span of 10 bases. Germline loops: CDR1 PRHDT, CDR2 FYEKMQ (reference sequence). This CDR3 comprises 14 residues. CDR3 bases: TGTGCCAGCAGCTTAGGGCCGACTCTAAATGAGCAGTTCTTC. This translates into CASSLGPTLNEQFF.

This clonotype turned up a few times. This rearrangement joins TRBV7-9 to TRBJ2-7, with 11 bases that match TRBD1. Per the germline V gene, CDR1 is SEHNR and CDR2 is FQNEAQ (reference sequence). Trimming cost V 5 bases and J 9 bases; bases outside gene matches: 9. The CDR3 totals 14 residues. CDR3 in DNA: TGTGCCAGCAGCCCGGGACAGGGGGATACCGGGCAGTACTTC. As protein: CASSPGQGDTGQYF. Drawing the rest from reference TRBV7-9 and TRBJ2-7, the complete variable domain is DTGVSQNPRHKITKRGQNVTFRCDPISEHNRLYWYRQTLGQGPEFLTYFQNEAQLEKSRLLSDRFSAERPKGSFSTLEIQRTEQGDSAMYLCASSPGQGDTGQYFGPGTRLTVT.

By sample share, this clonotype is medium-sized. The V call is TRBV18, the J call TRBJ1-5; 8 nucleotides line up with TRBD1. The J segment lost 5 bases and the V segment lost 6 bases, leaving 9 bases of the junction unmatched. Germline CDR1 is KGHSH and CDR2 is LQKENI. This CDR3 is 15 amino acids long. The CDR3 region is CASSPGAGGDQPQHF. The DNA for the CDR3 is TGTGCCAGCTCTCCTGGGGCAGGGGGCGATCAGCCCCAGCATTTT. Using reference TRBV18 and TRBJ1-5 for the parts outside the CDR3, the full variable domain is NAGVMQNPRHLVRRRGQEARLRCSPMKGHSHVYWYRQLPEEGLKFMVYLQKENIIDESGMPKERFSAEFPKEGPSILRIQQVVRGDSAAYFCASSPGAGGDQPQHFGDGTRLSIL.

Relative to its sample, this clonotype is medium-sized. The rearrangement links TRBV6-5 to TRBJ1-2; no clear D gene. The CDR3 contains 12 residues. Germline CDR1 reads MNHEY; CDR2 reads SVGAGI. Trimming left V 2 bases short and J 8 bases short, with 9 bases between. In DNA, the CDR3 is TGTGCCAGCAGTTACGGGGTAGGCGGCTACACCTTC. Amino acids: CASSYGVGGYTF.

This clonotype is termed medium-sized (0.01 to 0.1%). The rearrangement uses TRBV2 and TRBJ2-1; 12 bases map to TRBD2. Germline V gives CDR1 SNHLY, CDR2 FYNNEI. The CDR3 length is 14 residues. V lost 8 bases to trimming and J lost 9 bases; unmatched junction nucleotides: 8. The CDR3 reads CASHWTSGTLEQFF. The CDR3 DNA follows: TGTGCCAGCCACTGGACTAGCGGGACGCTTGAGCAGTTCTTC.

The sample holds many counts of this clonotype. This chain joins TRBV19 and TRBJ2-7, with D perhaps matching TRBD1 or TRBD2 (6 bases each). This CDR3 is built from 13 residues. From germline, CDR1 is LNHDA and CDR2 SQIVND (reference sequence). With 9 bases removed from V and 2 bases from J, the gap between germline ends came to 14 bases. DNA for the CDR3: TGTGCCAGCTCGGGGGCAGGGGCCTACGAGCAGTACTTC. This sequence encodes CASSGAGAYEQYF.

This clonotype is categorized as medium-sized. The chain has TRBV29-1 and TRBJ1-1; TRBD1 might be the D (5 bases). The germline gives CDR1 SQVTM, CDR2 ANQGSEA. V lost 3 bases to trimming and J lost 8 bases, with 7 bases between them. This CDR3 region has 10 residues. CDR3 nucleotide sequence: TGCAGCGTTGACGGGGCCGAAGCTTTCTTT. Translation: CSVDGAEAFF.

By share, this clonotype counts as medium-sized (0.01 to 0.1%). The chain combines TRBV5-6 with TRBJ2-1; 8 bases align to TRBD2. Germline V gene sequence: CDR1 SGHDT, CDR2 YYEEEE. The CDR3 is made up of 17 amino acids. V gave up 4 bases and J gave up 5 bases; unmatched junction bases: 14. The CDR3 reads CASSQGLARTLDNEQFF. The CDR3 DNA reads TGTGCCAGCAGCCAAGGACTAGCAAGAACACTCGACAATGAGCAGTTCTTC.

This clonotype is labeled as large. The rearrangement joins TRBV7-2 to TRBJ2-3; D unclear. Germline V gene data show CDR1 as SGHTA and CDR2 as FQGNSA. The CDR3 runs to 12 residues. V was shortened by 3 bases and J by 4 bases, with 5 bases between the two germline ends. CDR3: CASSFGPDTQYF. CDR3 sequence (DNA): TGTGCCAGCAGCTTCGGACCAGATACGCAGTATTTT.

The chain combines TRBV20-1 with TRBJ2-5, with a tentative D call TRBD2 (6 bases). Germline-derived CDR1 and CDR2 are DFQATT and SNEGSKA (reference sequence). Trimming took off 3 bases at V and 1 base at J, with 12 bases between the two ends. This CDR3 has 14 residues. The CDR3 nucleotides are TGCAGTGCTAGGGCCGGGAGCGTCCAAGAGACCCAGTACTTC. Its translation is CSARAGSVQETQYF.

By share, this clonotype counts as medium-sized. The rearrangement joins TRBV4-3 to TRBJ2-1; 7 bases fit TRBD2. V was pared by 1 base and J by 0 bases, with 3 bases of the junction left unmatched. The CDR3 sequence is 16 residues long. The germline CDR1 and CDR2 sequences are LGHNA and YSLEER. CDR3 sequence reads: CASSQALANSYNEQFF. The CDR3 DNA is TGCGCCAGCAGCCAAGCACTAGCGAACTCCTACAATGAGCAGTTCTTC.

Ten or more counts support this clonotype. The chain carries TRBV28 and TRBJ2-4; TRBD2 matches at 9 bases. Germline lookup yields CDR1 MDHEN and CDR2 SYDVKM. With 5 bases clipped from V and 2 bases from J, the junction kept 7 bases outside the gene matches. This CDR3 is built from 16 residues. The CDR3 here is CASSPRTSVSKNIQYF. CDR3 bases: TGTGCCAGCAGTCCACGGACTAGCGTGTCCAAAAACATTCAGTACTTC.

This clonotype was counted ten times or more. This chain connects TRBV12-3 or TRBV12-4 to TRBJ1-1, with D unclear. The ends were cut back, 8 bases at V and 1 base at J, with 11 bases in the middle. The CDR3 runs to 13 residues. CDR3 protein: CASSPGRNTEAFF. Written as DNA, the CDR3 is TGTGCCAGCTCCCCCGGACGGAACACTGAAGCTTTCTTT.

This clonotype showed up just a few times. The V gene is TRBV2, the J gene TRBJ1-5, with unresolved D. Trimming removed 5 bases from V and 1 base from J, with 3 bases in between. The germline CDR1 and CDR2 sequences are SNHLY and FYNNEI. The CDR3 is 12 amino acids. CDR3 protein: CASSPSNQPQHF. In DNA, the CDR3 is TGTGCCAGCAGTCCCAGCAATCAGCCCCAGCATTTT.

This clonotype has a handful of counts. A clone one base away is much larger, so this may be a read error. This rearrangement joins TRBV3-1 to TRBJ1-5; D remains ambiguous. This CDR3 spans 12 amino acids. Trimming stripped 2 bases from V and 10 bases from J, with 9 bases between. Germline loops: CDR1 LGHDT, CDR2 YNNKEL (reference sequence). The CDR3 coding sequence is TGTGCCAGCAGCCAATGGGAGGGCCCCCAGCATTTT. It translates to CASSQWEGPQHF.